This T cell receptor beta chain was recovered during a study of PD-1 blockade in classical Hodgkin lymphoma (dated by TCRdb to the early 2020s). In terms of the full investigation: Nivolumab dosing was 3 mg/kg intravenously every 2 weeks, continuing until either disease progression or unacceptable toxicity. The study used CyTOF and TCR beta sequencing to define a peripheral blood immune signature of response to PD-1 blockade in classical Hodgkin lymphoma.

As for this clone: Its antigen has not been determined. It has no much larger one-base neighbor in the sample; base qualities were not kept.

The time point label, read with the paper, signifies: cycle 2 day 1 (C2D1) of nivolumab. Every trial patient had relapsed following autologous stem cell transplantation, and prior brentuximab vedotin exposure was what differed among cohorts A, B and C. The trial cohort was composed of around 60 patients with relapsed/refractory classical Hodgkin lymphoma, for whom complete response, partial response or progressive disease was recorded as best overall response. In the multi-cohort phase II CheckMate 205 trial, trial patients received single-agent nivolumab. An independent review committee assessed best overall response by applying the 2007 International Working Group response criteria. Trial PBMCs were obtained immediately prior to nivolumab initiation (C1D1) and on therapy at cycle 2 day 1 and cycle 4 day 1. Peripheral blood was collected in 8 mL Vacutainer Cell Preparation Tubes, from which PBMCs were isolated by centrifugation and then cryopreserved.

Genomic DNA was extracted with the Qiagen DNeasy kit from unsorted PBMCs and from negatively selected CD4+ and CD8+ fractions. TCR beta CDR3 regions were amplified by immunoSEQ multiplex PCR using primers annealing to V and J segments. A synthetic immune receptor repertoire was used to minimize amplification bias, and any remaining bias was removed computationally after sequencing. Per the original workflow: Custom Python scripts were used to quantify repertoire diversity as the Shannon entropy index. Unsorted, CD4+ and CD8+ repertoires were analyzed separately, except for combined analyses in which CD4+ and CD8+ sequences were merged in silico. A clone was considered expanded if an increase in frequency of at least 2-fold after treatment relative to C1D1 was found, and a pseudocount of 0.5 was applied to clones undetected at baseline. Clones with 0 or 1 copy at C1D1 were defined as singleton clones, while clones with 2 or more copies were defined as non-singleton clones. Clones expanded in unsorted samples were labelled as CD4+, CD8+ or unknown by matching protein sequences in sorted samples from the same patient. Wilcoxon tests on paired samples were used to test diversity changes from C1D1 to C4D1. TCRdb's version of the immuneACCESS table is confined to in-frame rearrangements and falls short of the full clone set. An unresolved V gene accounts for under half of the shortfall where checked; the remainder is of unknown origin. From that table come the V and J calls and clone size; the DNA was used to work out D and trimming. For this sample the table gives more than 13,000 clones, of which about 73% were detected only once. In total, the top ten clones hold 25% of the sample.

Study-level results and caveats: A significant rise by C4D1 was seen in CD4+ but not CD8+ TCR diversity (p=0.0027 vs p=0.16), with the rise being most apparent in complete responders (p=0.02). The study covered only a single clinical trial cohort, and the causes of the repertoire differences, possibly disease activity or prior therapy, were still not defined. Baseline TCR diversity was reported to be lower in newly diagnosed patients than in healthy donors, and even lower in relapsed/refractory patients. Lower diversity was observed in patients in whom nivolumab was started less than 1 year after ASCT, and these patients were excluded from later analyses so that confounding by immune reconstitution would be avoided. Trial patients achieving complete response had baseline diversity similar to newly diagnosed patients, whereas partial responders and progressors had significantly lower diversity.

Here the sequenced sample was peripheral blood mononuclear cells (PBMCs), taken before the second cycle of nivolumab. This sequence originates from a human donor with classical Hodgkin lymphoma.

Read as DNA, the sequence is TGCGCCAGCAGCGAATGGGACAGGACAAATCAAGAGACCCAGTACTTC. Translation gives CASSEWDRTNQETQYF. Recombination connected TRBV5-1 to TRBJ2-5; 8 bases in the middle match TRBD1. The CDR3 sequence holds 16 residues, the cysteine and phenylalanine included. The kept DNA is CDR3 alone, 48 bases in frame from the first base. V lost 4 bases and J lost 2 bases, and the count of bases not matched to a germline gene is 10. The germline V gene specifies SGHRS as CDR1 and YFSETQ as CDR2.